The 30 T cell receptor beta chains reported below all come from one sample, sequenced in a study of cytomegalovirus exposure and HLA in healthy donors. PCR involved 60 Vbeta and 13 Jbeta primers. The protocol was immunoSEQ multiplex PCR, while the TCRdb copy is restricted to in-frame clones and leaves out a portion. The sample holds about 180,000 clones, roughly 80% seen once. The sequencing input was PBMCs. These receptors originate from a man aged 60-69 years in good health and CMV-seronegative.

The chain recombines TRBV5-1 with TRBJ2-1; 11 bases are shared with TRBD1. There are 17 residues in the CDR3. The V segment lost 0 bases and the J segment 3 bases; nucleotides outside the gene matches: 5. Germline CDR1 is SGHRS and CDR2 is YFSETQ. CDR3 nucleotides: TGCGCCAGCAGCTTGGCCTCCGGGACAGGGGGCTACAATGAGCAGTTCTTC. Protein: CASSLASGTGGYNEQFF.

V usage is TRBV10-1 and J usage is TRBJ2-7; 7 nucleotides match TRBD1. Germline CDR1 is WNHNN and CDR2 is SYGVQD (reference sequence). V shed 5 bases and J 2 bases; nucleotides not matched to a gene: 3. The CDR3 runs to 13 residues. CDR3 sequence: CASSPGQAYEQYF. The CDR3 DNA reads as TGCGCCAGCAGTCCAGGACAGGCCTACGAGCAGTACTTC.

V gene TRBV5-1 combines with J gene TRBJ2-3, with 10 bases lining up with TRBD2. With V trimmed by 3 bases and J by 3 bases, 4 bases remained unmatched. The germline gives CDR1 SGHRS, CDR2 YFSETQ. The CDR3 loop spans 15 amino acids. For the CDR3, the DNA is TGCGCCAGCAGCTCACTAGCGGGGTGGACAGATACGCAGTATTTT. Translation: CASSSLAGWTDTQYF.

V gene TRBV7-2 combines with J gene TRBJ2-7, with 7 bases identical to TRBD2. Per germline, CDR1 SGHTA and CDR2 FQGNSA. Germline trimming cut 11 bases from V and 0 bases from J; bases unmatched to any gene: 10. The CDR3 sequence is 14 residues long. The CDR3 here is CASAGTKSSYEQYF. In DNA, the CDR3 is TGTGCCTCGGCCGGGACTAAGAGCTCCTACGAGCAGTACTTC.

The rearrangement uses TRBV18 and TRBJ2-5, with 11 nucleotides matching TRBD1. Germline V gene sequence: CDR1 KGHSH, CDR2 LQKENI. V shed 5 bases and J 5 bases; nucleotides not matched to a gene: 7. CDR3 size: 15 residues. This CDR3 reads CASSRGQGADETQYF. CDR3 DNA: TGTGCCAGCTCAAGAGGACAGGGGGCAGATGAGACCCAGTACTTC.

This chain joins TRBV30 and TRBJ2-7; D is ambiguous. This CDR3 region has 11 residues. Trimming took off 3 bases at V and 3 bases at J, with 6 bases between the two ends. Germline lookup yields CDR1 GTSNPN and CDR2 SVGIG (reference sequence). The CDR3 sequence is CAWRVLYEQYF. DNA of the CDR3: TGTGCCTGGAGGGTACTCTACGAGCAGTACTTC.

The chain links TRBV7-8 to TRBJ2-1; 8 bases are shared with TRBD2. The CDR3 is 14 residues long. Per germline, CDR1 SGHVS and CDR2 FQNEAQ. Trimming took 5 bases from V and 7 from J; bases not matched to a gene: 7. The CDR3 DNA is TGTGCCAGCAGCCTAGTACGGGGGGGGAATGAGCAGTTCTTC. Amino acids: CASSLVRGGNEQFF.

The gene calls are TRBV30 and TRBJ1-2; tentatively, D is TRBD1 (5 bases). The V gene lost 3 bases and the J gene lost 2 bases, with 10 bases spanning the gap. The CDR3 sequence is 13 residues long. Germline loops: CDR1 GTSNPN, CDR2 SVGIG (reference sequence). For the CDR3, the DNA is TGTGCCTGGAGAGTTGCAGGGAACTATGGCTACACCTTC. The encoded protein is CAWRVAGNYGYTF.

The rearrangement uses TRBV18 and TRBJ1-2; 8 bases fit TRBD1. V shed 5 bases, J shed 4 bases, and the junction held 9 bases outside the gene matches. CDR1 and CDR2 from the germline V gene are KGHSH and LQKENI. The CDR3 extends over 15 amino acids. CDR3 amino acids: CASSERQGKTYGYTF. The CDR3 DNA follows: TGTGCCAGCTCAGAGAGACAGGGGAAGACCTATGGCTACACCTTC.

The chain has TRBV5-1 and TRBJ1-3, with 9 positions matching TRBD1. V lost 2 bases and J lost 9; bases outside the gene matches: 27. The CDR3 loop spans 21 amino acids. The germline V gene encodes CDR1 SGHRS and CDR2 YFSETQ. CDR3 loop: CASSLVSPGTGRSAHGVTIYF. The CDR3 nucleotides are TGCGCCAGCAGCTTAGTCTCGCCCGGGACAGGGCGCTCGGCGCATGGAGTCACCATATATTTT.

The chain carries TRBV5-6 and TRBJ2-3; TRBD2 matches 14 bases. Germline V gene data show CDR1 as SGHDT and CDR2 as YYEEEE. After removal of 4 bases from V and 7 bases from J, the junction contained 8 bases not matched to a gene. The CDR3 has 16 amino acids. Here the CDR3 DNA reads TGTGCCAGCAGCATCGGGACTAGCGGGAGACGGAATACGCAGTATTTT. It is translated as CASSIGTSGRRNTQYF.

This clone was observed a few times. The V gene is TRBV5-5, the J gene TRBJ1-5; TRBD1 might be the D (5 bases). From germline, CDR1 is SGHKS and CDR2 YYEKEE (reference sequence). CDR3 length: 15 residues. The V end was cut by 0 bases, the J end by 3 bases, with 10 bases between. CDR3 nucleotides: TGTGCCAGCAGCTTGGGGACACCCATCAATCAGCCCCAGCATTTT. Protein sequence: CASSLGTPINQPQHF.

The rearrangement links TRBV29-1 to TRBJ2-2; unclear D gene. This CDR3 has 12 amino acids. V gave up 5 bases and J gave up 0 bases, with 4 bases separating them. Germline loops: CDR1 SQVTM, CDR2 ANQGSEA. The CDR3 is CSVPTNTGELFF. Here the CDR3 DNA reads TGCAGCGTTCCAACGAACACCGGGGAGCTGTTTTTT.

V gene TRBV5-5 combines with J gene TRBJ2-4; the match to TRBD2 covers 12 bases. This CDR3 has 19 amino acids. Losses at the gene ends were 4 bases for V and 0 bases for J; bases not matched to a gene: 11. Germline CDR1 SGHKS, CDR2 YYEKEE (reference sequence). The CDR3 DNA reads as TGTGCCAGCAGCCGGATTACTAGCGGGGGGCTCATAGCCAAAAACATTCAGTACTTC. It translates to CASSRITSGGLIAKNIQYF. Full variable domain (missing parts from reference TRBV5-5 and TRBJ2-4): DAGVTQSPTHLIKTRGQQVTLRCSPISGHKSVSWYQQVLGQGPQFIFQYYEKEERGRGNFPDRFSARQFPNYSSELNVNALLLGDSALYLCASSRITSGGLIAKNIQYFGAGTRLSVL.

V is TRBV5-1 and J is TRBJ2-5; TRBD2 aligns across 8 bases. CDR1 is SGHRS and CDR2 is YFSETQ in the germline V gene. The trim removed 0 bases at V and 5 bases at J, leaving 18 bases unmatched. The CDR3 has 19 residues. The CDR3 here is CASSLAPGAGEMEEETQYF. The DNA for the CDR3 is TGCGCCAGCAGCTTGGCCCCTGGAGCGGGAGAAATGGAGGAGGAGACCCAGTACTTC.

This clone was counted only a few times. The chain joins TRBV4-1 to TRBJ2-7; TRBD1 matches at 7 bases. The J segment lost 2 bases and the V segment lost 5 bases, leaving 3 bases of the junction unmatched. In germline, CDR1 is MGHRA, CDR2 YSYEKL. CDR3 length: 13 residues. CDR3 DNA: TGCGCCAGCAGCAAGGGACAGACCTACGAGCAGTACTTC. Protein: CASSKGQTYEQYF.

The CDR3 protein is CASSIGLAASTDTQYF. CDR3 coding DNA: TGTGCCAGTAGTATAGGCCTAGCGGCTAGCACAGATACGCAGTATTTT. The chain recombines TRBV19 with TRBJ2-3, with 7 bases lining up with TRBD2. Germline V gene sequence: CDR1 LNHDA, CDR2 SQIVND (reference sequence). CDR3 length: 16 residues. The V and J ends lost 1 base and 0 bases, in that order; junction bases with no gene match: 4.

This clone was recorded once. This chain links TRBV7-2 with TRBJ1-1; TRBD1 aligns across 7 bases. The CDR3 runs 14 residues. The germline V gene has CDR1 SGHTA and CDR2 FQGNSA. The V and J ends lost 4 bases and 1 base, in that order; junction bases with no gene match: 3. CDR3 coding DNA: TGTGCCAGCAGCTCGGGACAGCCGAACACTGAAGCTTTCTTT. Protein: CASSSGQPNTEAFF.

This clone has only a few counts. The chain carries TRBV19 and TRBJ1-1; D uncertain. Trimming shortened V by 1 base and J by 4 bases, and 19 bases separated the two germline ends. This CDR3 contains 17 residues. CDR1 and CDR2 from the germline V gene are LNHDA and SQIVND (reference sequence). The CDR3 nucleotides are TGTGCCAGTAGTATAGTGTGGAGCCTCTCCCGGGGCACTGAAGCTTTCTTT. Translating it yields CASSIVWSLSRGTEAFF.

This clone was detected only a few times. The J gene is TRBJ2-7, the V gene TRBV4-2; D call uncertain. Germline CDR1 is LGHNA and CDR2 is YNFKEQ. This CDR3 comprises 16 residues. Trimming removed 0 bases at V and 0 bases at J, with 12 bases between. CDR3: CASSQDRSDPSYEQYF. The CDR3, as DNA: TGTGCCAGCAGCCAAGATAGGAGCGACCCCTCCTACGAGCAGTACTTC.

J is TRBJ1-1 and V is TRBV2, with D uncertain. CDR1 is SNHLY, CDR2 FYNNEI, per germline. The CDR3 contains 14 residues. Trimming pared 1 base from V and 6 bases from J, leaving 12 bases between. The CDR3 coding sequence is TGTGCCAGCAGTGAAGGATCGGTTGTGTCTGAAGCTTTCTTT. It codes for CASSEGSVVSEAFF. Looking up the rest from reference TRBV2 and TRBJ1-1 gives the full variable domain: EPEVTQTPSHQVTQMGQEVILRCVPISNHLYFYWYRQILGQKVEFLVSFYNNEISEKSEIFDDQFSVERPDGSNFTLKIRSTKLEDSAMYFCASSEGSVVSEAFFGQGTRLTVV.

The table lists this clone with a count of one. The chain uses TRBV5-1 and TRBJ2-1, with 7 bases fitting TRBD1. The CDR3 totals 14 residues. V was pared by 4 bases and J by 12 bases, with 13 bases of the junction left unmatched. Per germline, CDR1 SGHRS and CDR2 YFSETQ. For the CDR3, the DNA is TGCGCCAGCAGCCCCATAATTGATGAGGGGGCGCAGTTCTTC. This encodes CASSPIIDEGAQFF.

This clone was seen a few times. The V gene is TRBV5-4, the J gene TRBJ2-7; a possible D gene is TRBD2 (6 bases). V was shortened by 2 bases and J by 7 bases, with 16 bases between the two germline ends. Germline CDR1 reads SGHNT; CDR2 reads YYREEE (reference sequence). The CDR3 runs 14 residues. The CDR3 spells CASSLRDSAGEQYF. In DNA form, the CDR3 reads TGTGCCAGCAGCTTAAGGGACTCAGCAGGGGAGCAGTACTTC.

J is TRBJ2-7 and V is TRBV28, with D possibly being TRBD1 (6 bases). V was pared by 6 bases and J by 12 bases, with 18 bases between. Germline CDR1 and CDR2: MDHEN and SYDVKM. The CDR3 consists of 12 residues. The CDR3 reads CASSRYGQPLYF. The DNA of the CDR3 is TGTGCCAGCAGCCGATACGGACAGCCCCTGTACTTC.

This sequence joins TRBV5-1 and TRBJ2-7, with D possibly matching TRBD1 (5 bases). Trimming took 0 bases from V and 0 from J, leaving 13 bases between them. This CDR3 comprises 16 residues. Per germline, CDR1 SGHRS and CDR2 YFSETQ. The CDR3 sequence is CASSLEGGQISYEQYF. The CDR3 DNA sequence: TGCGCCAGCAGCTTGGAAGGCGGACAAATCTCCTACGAGCAGTACTTC.

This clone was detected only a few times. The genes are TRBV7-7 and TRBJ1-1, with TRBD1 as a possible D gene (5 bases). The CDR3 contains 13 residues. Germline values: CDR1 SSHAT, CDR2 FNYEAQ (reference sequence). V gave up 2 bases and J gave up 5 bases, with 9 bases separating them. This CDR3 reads CASSLREGTEAFF. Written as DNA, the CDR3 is TGTGCCAGCAGCTTAAGGGAGGGGACTGAAGCTTTCTTT.

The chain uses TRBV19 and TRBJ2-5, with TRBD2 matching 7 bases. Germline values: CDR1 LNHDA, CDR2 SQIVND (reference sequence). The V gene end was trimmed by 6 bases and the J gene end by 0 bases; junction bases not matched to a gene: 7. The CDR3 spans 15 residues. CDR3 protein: CASRLAGVHQETQYF. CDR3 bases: TGTGCCAGTAGACTCGCGGGGGTCCACCAAGAGACCCAGTACTTC.

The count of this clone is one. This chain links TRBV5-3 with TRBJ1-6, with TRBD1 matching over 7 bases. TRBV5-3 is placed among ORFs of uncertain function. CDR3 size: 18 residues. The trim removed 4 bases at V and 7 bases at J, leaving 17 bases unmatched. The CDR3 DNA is TGTGCCAGAAGCCCCCGATTTCTGACAGGGAAACTAAATTCACCCCTCCACTTT. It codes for CARSPRFLTGKLNSPLHF.

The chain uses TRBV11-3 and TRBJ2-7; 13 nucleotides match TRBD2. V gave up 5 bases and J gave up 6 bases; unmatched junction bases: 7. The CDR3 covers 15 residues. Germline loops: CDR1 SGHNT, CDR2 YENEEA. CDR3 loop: CASSAKTSGRSEQYF. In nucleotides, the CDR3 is TGTGCCAGCAGCGCAAAGACTAGCGGGAGGAGCGAGCAGTACTTC.

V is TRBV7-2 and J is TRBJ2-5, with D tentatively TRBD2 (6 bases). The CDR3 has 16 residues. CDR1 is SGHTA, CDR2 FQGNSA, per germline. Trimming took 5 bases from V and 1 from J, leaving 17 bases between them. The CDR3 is CASSPTTSPSQETQYF. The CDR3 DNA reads TGTGCCAGCAGCCCCACGACTAGTCCCTCCCAAGAGACCCAGTACTTC.